The 29 T cell receptor beta chains below come from one sample, sequenced in a study of blood T cell repertoires in COVID-19. The table came from immunoSEQ multiplex PCR; TCRdb's copy has only in-frame clones and leaves some out. The data show about 80,000 clones, with roughly 79% seen just once and about 15% held by the top ten. The source material was peripheral blood. These receptors all stem from a human donor in a cohort sampled during active COVID-19.

The chain uses TRBV28 and TRBJ1-5; the match to TRBD1 covers 7 bases. CDR1 and CDR2 (germline): MDHEN, SYDVKM. Trimming removed 6 bases from V and 5 bases from J; junction bases left unmatched: 10. The CDR3 is 15 residues long. The CDR3 DNA reads as TGTGCCAGCAGCCCATACAGGGGTCTTTATCAGCCCCAGCATTTT. Translation gives CASSPYRGLYQPQHF.

J is TRBJ2-2 and V is TRBV4-3, with 7 bases matching TRBD1. The CDR3 is 17 amino acids. Germline values: CDR1 LGHNA, CDR2 YSLEER. Trimming removed 4 bases from V and 3 bases from J; junction bases left unmatched: 11. The DNA of the CDR3 is TGCGCCAGCAGCCTCTCTCCGGGACAGAGTTACACCGGGGAGCTGTTTTTT. This encodes CASSLSPGQSYTGELFF.

The chain recombines TRBV30 with TRBJ1-4; D possibly corresponds to TRBD1 (5 bases). The CDR3 is 11 amino acids. Germline CDR1 GTSNPN, CDR2 SVGIG (reference sequence). Trimming removed 5 bases at V and 10 bases at J, with 11 bases between. CDR3 residues: CAWGRQGKLFF. CDR3 DNA sequence: TGTGCCTGGGGGAGGCAGGGAAAACTGTTTTTT.

The rearrangement joins TRBV28 to TRBJ1-1, with TRBD1 identical over 7 bases. The CDR3 spans 14 residues. CDR1 is MDHEN and CDR2 is SYDVKM in the germline V gene. Trimming removed 5 bases from V and 4 bases from J; junction bases left unmatched: 7. The CDR3: CASSPLQGSTEAFF. Here the CDR3 DNA reads TGTGCCAGCAGTCCTTTACAGGGGAGCACTGAAGCTTTCTTT.

The rearrangement links TRBV11-2 to TRBJ2-5; weak D call: TRBD2 (6 bases). In germline, CDR1 is SGHAT, CDR2 FQNNGV. Trimming removed 2 bases from V and 7 bases from J, with 20 bases in between. The CDR3 is 16 amino acids. CDR3 loop: CASSLYKGRNGGTQYF. CDR3 DNA: TGTGCCAGCAGCTTATACAAGGGGAGAAACGGGGGGACCCAGTACTTC.

This chain uses TRBV7-9 with TRBJ2-3; 7 bases align to TRBD1. The CDR3 is 16 residues long. The germline V gene has CDR1 SEHNR and CDR2 FQNEAQ (reference sequence). V trimming: 4 bases; J trimming: 0 bases; junction bases outside the gene matches: 7. The CDR3 nucleotides read TGTGCCAGCAGCTCAACCGGGACAGATAGCACAGATACGCAGTATTTT. Its translation: CASSSTGTDSTDTQYF.

The rearrangement links TRBV12-3 or TRBV12-4 to TRBJ2-1; no clear D gene. V lost 5 bases to trimming and J lost 4 bases, with 3 bases between them. The CDR3 contains 11 residues. CDR3 loop: CASSRYNEQFF. For the CDR3, the DNA is TGTGCCAGCAGTCGGTACAATGAGCAGTTCTTC.

The chain recombines TRBV7-2 with TRBJ1-2; a possible D gene is TRBD1 (5 bases). Germline CDR1 is SGHTA and CDR2 is FQGNSA. V lost 4 bases and J 5 bases, leaving 11 bases between the germline ends. This CDR3 is 13 amino acids long. The DNA for the CDR3 is TGTGCCAGCAGCTCCCCAGGGCCGTATGGCTACACCTTC. Encoded protein: CASSSPGPYGYTF.

Here the CDR3 DNA reads TGTGCCAGCAGTTACCAAGGGGACTATGGCTACACCTTC. This encodes CASSYQGDYGYTF. V gene TRBV6-5 combines with J gene TRBJ1-2, with a tentative D call TRBD1 (5 bases). The V end lost 2 bases, the J end lost 3 bases, and 7 bases lay between the germline ends. The CDR3 is made up of 13 amino acids. Germline loops: CDR1 MNHEY, CDR2 SVGAGI.

This chain links TRBV6-5 with TRBJ1-1; D possibly corresponds to TRBD1 (6 bases). Germline CDR1 reads MNHEY; CDR2 reads SVGAGI. The CDR3 loop spans 12 amino acids. V lost 6 bases and J 10 bases, leaving 15 bases between the germline ends. CDR3 amino acids: CASSSGANAAFF. The CDR3 DNA sequence: TGTGCCAGCAGCTCAGGGGCTAACGCAGCTTTCTTT.

This clone was seen more than once but under ten times. Here the CDR3 DNA reads TGTGCCAGCAGTCTGGGACTAGCGACAGATACGCAGTATTTT. Translated: CASSLGLATDTQYF. The gene calls are TRBV27 and TRBJ2-3; 10 positions agree with TRBD2. The CDR3 is 14 residues long. Germline CDR1 and CDR2: MNHEY and SMNVEV (reference sequence). Trimming removed 5 bases from V and 3 bases from J; junction bases left unmatched: 2.

The chain carries TRBV7-9 and TRBJ2-1; TRBD2 aligns across 9 bases. This CDR3 is built from 15 residues. V dropped 6 bases and J dropped 4; count of bases not matched to a gene: 7. Germline CDR1 SEHNR, CDR2 FQNEAQ (reference sequence). The CDR3 nucleotides read TGTGCCAGCAGACCCGGACTAGCGTCTTACAATGAGCAGTTCTTC. This encodes CASRPGLASYNEQFF. Full variable domain (missing parts from reference TRBV7-9 and TRBJ2-1): DTGVSQNPRHKITKRGQNVTFRCDPISEHNRLYWYRQTLGQGPEFLTYFQNEAQLEKSRLLSDRFSAERPKGSFSTLEIQRTEQGDSAMYLCASRPGLASYNEQFFGPGTRLTVL.

The chain uses TRBV27 and TRBJ2-3, with a possible D match to TRBD2 (5 bases). Between the trimmed V and J ends, which lost 6 bases and 6 bases, there was a span of 22 bases. The CDR3 consists of 16 residues. Per the germline V gene, CDR1 is MNHEY and CDR2 is SMNVEV (reference sequence). CDR3 in amino acids: CASSRNPVLLGDTQYF. Here the CDR3 DNA reads TGTGCCAGCAGCCGAAACCCTGTTCTACTAGGCGATACGCAGTATTTT.

The chain combines TRBV11-2 with TRBJ2-7; TRBD2 agrees at 7 bases. With 5 bases clipped from V and 4 bases from J, the junction kept 8 bases outside the gene matches. The CDR3 covers 14 residues. Germline assignment: CDR1 SGHAT and CDR2 FQNNGV. The CDR3 DNA reads as TGTGCCAGCAGCCTAGGCGGGGGTTCGTACGAGCAGTACTTC. Translating it yields CASSLGGGSYEQYF.

The chain employs TRBV9 and TRBJ2-1, with 12 nucleotides matching TRBD2. V lost 4 bases to trimming and J lost 3 bases; unmatched junction nucleotides: 5. This CDR3 region has 16 residues. Germline V gene sequence: CDR1 SGDLS, CDR2 YYNGEE. CDR3 protein: CASSSRLAGDYNEQFF. CDR3 nucleotide sequence: TGTGCCAGCAGCTCCCGACTAGCGGGGGACTACAATGAGCAGTTCTTC.

CDR3 sequence: CASSRTSGSYNEQFF. Here the CDR3 DNA reads TGTGCCAGCAGCCGGACTAGCGGATCCTACAATGAGCAGTTCTTC. This sequence joins TRBV11-2 and TRBJ2-1; 10 nucleotides align to TRBD2. The CDR3 contains 15 residues. Per the germline V gene, CDR1 is SGHAT and CDR2 is FQNNGV. J lost 1 base, V lost 5 bases, and 2 bases had no gene match.

The V call is TRBV11-3, the J call TRBJ2-7; D gene unclear. Germline CDR1 is SGHNT and CDR2 is YENEEA. The CDR3 is made up of 13 amino acids. Between the trimmed V and J ends, which lost 5 bases and 4 bases, there was a span of 12 bases. CDR3 coding DNA: TGTGCCAGCAGCGCACTACACGGGTACGAGCAGTACTTC. It codes for CASSALHGYEQYF.

The chain carries TRBV29-1 and TRBJ1-3; D perhaps matches TRBD1 (6 bases). This CDR3 contains 15 residues. Trimming removed 7 bases from V and 0 bases from J, with 16 bases in between. From germline, CDR1 is SQVTM and CDR2 ANQGSEA. The CDR3 loop reads CSASGGSDSGNTIYF. For the CDR3, the DNA is TGCAGCGCGTCGGGGGGCAGCGACTCTGGAAACACCATATATTTT.

This clone was counted only a few times. The V call is TRBV4-1, the J call TRBJ2-1, with 7 nucleotides matching TRBD1. V was pared by 2 bases and J by 9 bases, with 10 bases of the junction left unmatched. Germline V gene data show CDR1 as MGHRA and CDR2 as YSYEKL. The CDR3 has 15 amino acids. DNA for the CDR3: TGCGCCAGCAGCCAACCCCGGACAGGTAAATTTGAGCAGTTCTTC. Its translation: CASSQPRTGKFEQFF.

The chain has TRBV4-1 and TRBJ2-1; 11 nucleotides agree with TRBD2. The CDR3 sequence is 16 residues long. Germline V gene lookup returns CDR1 MGHRA and CDR2 YSYEKL. J gave up 4 bases and V 5 bases, and 7 bases lay outside the gene matches. DNA of the CDR3: TGCGCCAGCAGCTCCCTAGCGGGAGGAGGGTACAATGAGCAGTTCTTC. Protein sequence: CASSSLAGGGYNEQFF.

The CDR3 region is CASSVQGENQPQHF. The CDR3, as DNA: TGTGCCAGCAGCGTGCAGGGGGAGAATCAGCCCCAGCATTTT. This chain uses TRBV7-9 with TRBJ1-5; 7 positions agree with TRBD1. With V trimmed by 5 bases and J by 4 bases, 5 bases remained unmatched. This CDR3 is built from 14 residues. From germline, CDR1 is SEHNR and CDR2 FQNEAQ (reference sequence). Based on the CDR3 plus reference TRBV7-9 and TRBJ1-5, the full variable domain is DTGVSQNPRHKITKRGQNVTFRCDPISEHNRLYWYRQTLGQGPEFLTYFQNEAQLEKSRLLSDRFSAERPKGSFSTLEIQRTEQGDSAMYLCASSVQGENQPQHFGDGTRLSIL.

The chain couples TRBV7-2 to TRBJ1-3; 8 nucleotides match TRBD1. V was pared by 6 bases and J by 7 bases, with 5 bases of the junction left unmatched. CDR1 is SGHTA, CDR2 FQGNSA, per germline. The CDR3 length is 13 residues. CDR3 protein: CASRVGQGNTIYF. In nucleotides, the CDR3 is TGTGCCAGCAGGGTCGGACAGGGTAACACCATATATTTT. Combining the CDR3 with reference TRBV7-2 and TRBJ1-3 gives the whole variable domain GAGVSQSPSNKVTEKGKDVELRCDPISGHTALYWYRQSLGQGLEFLIYFQGNSAPDKSGLPSDRFSAERTGGSVSTLTIQRTQQEDSAVYLCASRVGQGNTIYFGEGSWLTVV.

CDR3 sequence: CASSQPSSRLLDSAYEQYV. The CDR3 region has the DNA TGCGCCAGCAGTCAACCATCATCACGACTCTTGGACAGCGCCTACGAGCAGTACGTC. This rearrangement joins TRBV23-1 to TRBJ2-7, with D perhaps TRBD1 (6 bases). TRBV23-1 is given ORF status, its function remaining uncertain. This CDR3 spans 19 amino acids. V was cut by 2 bases and J by 2 bases, with 25 bases left in between.

The V call is TRBV18, the J call TRBJ1-2, with D uncertain. The CDR3 is 12 residues long. The germline gives CDR1 KGHSH, CDR2 LQKENI. V was pared by 3 bases and J by 8 bases, with 10 bases between. The CDR3 reads CASSPYFGGYTF. For the CDR3, the DNA is TGTGCCAGCTCACCTTACTTCGGGGGCTACACCTTC.

The rearrangement uses TRBV27 and TRBJ1-1, with TRBD1 identical over 10 bases. The CDR3 covers 15 residues. Trimming took 0 bases from V and 5 from J; bases not matched to a gene: 3. Per the germline V gene, CDR1 is MNHEY and CDR2 is SMNVEV (reference sequence). The CDR3 sequence: CASSLSRTGGTEAFF. The CDR3 nucleotides are TGTGCCAGCAGTTTATCGCGGACAGGGGGTACTGAAGCTTTCTTT.

This clone was seen only once. The chain combines TRBV7-6 with TRBJ2-1, with 10 positions matching TRBD1. V was pared by 8 bases and J by 7 bases, with 5 bases of the junction left unmatched. This CDR3 is 13 amino acids long. Per germline, CDR1 SGHVS and CDR2 FNYEAQ. The CDR3 protein is CASGRQGANEQFF. The CDR3 DNA reads as TGTGCCAGCGGGAGACAGGGGGCGAATGAGCAGTTCTTC. Drawing the rest from reference TRBV7-6 and TRBJ2-1, the complete variable domain is GAGVSQSPRYKVTKRGQDVALRCDPISGHVSLYWYRQALGQGPEFLTYFNYEAQQDKSGLPNDRFSAERPEGSISTLTIQRTEQRDSAMYRCASGRQGANEQFFGPGTRLTVL.

V and J are TRBV29-1 and TRBJ2-3; 8 positions agree with TRBD2. The CDR3 extends over 14 amino acids. CDR1 and CDR2 from the germline V gene are SQVTM and ANQGSEA. V lost 6 bases and J lost 4; bases outside the gene matches: 9. The CDR3 here is CSVRGLGWSDTQYF. In DNA form, the CDR3 reads TGCAGCGTCCGGGGACTAGGCTGGTCAGATACGCAGTATTTT.

The chain has TRBV10-3 and TRBJ1-1, with TRBD1 matching over 8 bases. J lost 5 bases, V lost 6 bases, and 8 bases had no gene match. The V gene's germline CDR1 is ENHRY and CDR2 SYGVKD. The CDR3 spans 14 residues. The CDR3 region is CAISNLQGGTEAFF. DNA for the CDR3: TGTGCCATCAGCAACTTACAGGGGGGGACTGAAGCTTTCTTT.

This rearrangement joins TRBV7-9 to TRBJ1-5; D call uncertain. The germline gives CDR1 SEHNR, CDR2 FQNEAQ (reference sequence). This CDR3 is 16 amino acids long. The V end was cut by 0 bases, the J end by 3 bases, with 12 bases between. The CDR3 loop reads CASSLALRRNNQPQHF. In nucleotides, the CDR3 is TGTGCCAGCAGCTTAGCGCTAAGGCGGAACAATCAGCCCCAGCATTTT.